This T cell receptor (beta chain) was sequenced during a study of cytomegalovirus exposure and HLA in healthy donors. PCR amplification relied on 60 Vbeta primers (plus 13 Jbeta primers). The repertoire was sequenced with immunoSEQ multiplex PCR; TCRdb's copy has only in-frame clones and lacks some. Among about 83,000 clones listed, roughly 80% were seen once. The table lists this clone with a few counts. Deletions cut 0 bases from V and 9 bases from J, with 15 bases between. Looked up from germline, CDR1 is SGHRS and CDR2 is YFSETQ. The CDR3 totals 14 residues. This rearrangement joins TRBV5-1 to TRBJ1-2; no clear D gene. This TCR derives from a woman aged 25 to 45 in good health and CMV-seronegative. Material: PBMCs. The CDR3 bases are TGCGCCAGCAGCTTGGCCGTTGGTACAGCCCGCTACACCTTC. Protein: CASSLAVGTARYTF.